Each of the 7 T cell receptor beta chains below was sequenced from the same sample in a study of OX40 agonist ivuxolimab in advanced cancers. Data came from immunoSEQ multiplex PCR; TCRdb stores just in-frame clones and leaves some out. The sample lists about 41,000 clones; over 80% were seen once. The specimen was CD4+ or CD8+ T cells sorted from blood, collected in a trial of the OX40 agonist ivuxolimab. The receptors were sampled from an adult with an advanced solid tumor such as melanoma, head and neck, liver or kidney cancer.

The J gene is TRBJ1-2, the V gene TRBV19; no definite D call. The CDR3 length is 13 residues. V dropped 3 bases and J dropped 2 bases, with 7 bases sitting between them. Germline V gene lookup returns CDR1 LNHDA and CDR2 SQIVND (reference sequence). DNA of the CDR3: TGTGCCAGTAGTATCCTGAAGAACTATGGCTACACCTTC. Its protein product is CASSILKNYGYTF.

The V gene is TRBV6-4, the J gene TRBJ1-3; TRBD1 aligns across 7 bases. Germline V gene lookup returns CDR1 MRHNA and CDR2 SNTAGT. V lost 10 bases, J lost 7 bases, and 10 bases stayed unmatched. This CDR3 is 13 amino acids long. In nucleotides, the CDR3 is TGTGCCATCAGCCGGACAGGACGGAACACCATATATTTT. Amino acids: CAISRTGRNTIYF.

This chain connects TRBV10-3 to TRBJ1-1; 7 bases are shared with TRBD1. The CDR3 runs 14 residues. Per germline, CDR1 ENHRY and CDR2 SYGVKD. With V trimmed by 5 bases and J by 2 bases, 5 bases remained unmatched. CDR3 sequence (DNA): TGTGCCATCAGTAAGACAGGGAAAAACACTGAAGCTTTCTTT. It translates to CAISKTGKNTEAFF.

In this sample, this clone turned up a few times. The genes are TRBV30 and TRBJ1-1; 7 bases align to TRBD1. Germline V gene sequence: CDR1 GTSNPN, CDR2 SVGIG (reference sequence). V was clipped by 1 base and J by 3 bases; unmatched bases: 2. The CDR3 consists of 13 residues. The chain's CDR3 is CAWSAQGYTEAFF. In nucleotides, the CDR3 is TGTGCCTGGAGTGCACAGGGGTACACTGAAGCTTTCTTT.

The rearrangement uses TRBV7-2 and TRBJ2-5, with TRBD2 as a possible D gene (6 bases). The tail of the sequence fits TRBJ2-7 better, so the J call may be wrong. The CDR3 length is 15 residues. Germline V gives CDR1 SGHTA, CDR2 FQGNSA. The CDR3 loop reads CASSLVGSPSYEQYF. The CDR3 DNA follows: TGTGCCAGCAGCTTAGTCGGGAGTCCGTCCTACGAGCAGTACTTC.

The rearrangement uses TRBV5-6 and TRBJ2-5, with unresolved D. Germline CDR1 and CDR2: SGHDT and YYEEEE. The CDR3 length is 14 residues. V lost 6 bases and J 5 bases, leaving 17 bases between the germline ends. CDR3 sequence (DNA): TGTGCCAGCATGGCGACGGTGGCTCGGGAGACCCAGTACTTC. Protein: CASMATVARETQYF.

The V and J genes are TRBV11-2 and TRBJ2-1, with D possibly being TRBD2 (5 bases). V shed 6 bases and J shed 4 bases, with 16 bases lying between them. The germline V gene encodes CDR1 SGHAT and CDR2 FQNNGV. This CDR3 comprises 15 residues. The CDR3 protein is CASRSIGLAYNEQFF. The CDR3 DNA reads as TGTGCCAGCAGATCAATCGGCCTAGCTTACAATGAGCAGTTCTTC.